This is a list of T cell receptor beta chains from one sample in a study of cytomegalovirus exposure and HLA in healthy donors. Assay used: immunoSEQ multiplex PCR; TCRdb lists only in-frame clones, some missing. In all, the sample yields tens of thousands of clones. Input material: PBMCs. The receptors stem from a girl aged 5 to 17 in good health and CMV-seropositive. Each CDR3 is given with its conserved first and last residue. The D gene is left open where the match is weak.

.,TRBV5-6,TRBJ2-5,TGTGCCAGCAGCTTGGGACCAGGCGAGACCCAGTACTTC,CASSLGPGETQYF
.,TRBV6-5,TRBJ1-1,TGTGCCAGCAGTTACGCAATTAATGCGGACACTGAAGCTTTCTTT,CASSYAINADTEAFF
.,TRBV5-1,TRBJ1-2,TGCGCCAGCAGCCCGGACGTGGGAGCAAACTATGGCTACACCTTC,CASSPDVGANYGYTF
.,TRBV7-2,TRBJ1-6,TGTGCCAGCAGCTTAGTGGTGGTCGGTCTCGGGAATTCACCCCTCCACTTT,CASSLVVVGLGNSPLHF
.,TRBV29-1,TRBJ1-2,TGCAGCGTTGATGTTGGGGCTTTCGACAGTCCCGGCTACACCTTC,CSVDVGAFDSPGYTF
TRBD2,TRBV15,TRBJ2-7,TGTGCCACCAGCAGGGGGGGGAGCTCCTACGAGCAGTACTTC,CATSRGGSSYEQYF
.,TRBV15,TRBJ2-5,TGTGCCACCAGCAGAGCCGGGGGGCATATGGGAGAGACCCAGTACTTC,CATSRAGGHMGETQYF
TRBD2,TRBV5-1,TRBJ2-4,TGCGCCAGCAGCAGCGGGGGCCCAGCAGGGGACATTCAGTACTTC,CASSSGGPAGDIQYF
TRBD1,TRBV7-9,TRBJ2-5,TGTGCCAGCAGCCCCATCAAGGGGACAGAACAAGAGACCCAGTACTTC,CASSPIKGTEQETQYF
.,TRBV5-5,TRBJ2-3,TGTGCCAGCAGCCAGCAAGGAGCAGATACGCAGTATTTT,CASSQQGADTQYF
.,TRBV25-1,TRBJ1-1,TGTGCCAGCAGTGGGGCAGGCGCCACTGAAGCTTTCTTT,CASSGAGATEAFF
.,TRBV7-2,TRBJ1-3,TGTGCCAGCAGCTTTAACGGACAGCTGAGCTCTGGAAACACCATATATTTT,CASSFNGQLSSGNTIYF
TRBD1,TRBV19,TRBJ2-1,TGTGCCAGTACTTACCACAGGGGGCTTTCCTACAATGAGCAGTTCTTC,CASTYHRGLSYNEQFF
.,TRBV5-6,TRBJ2-7,TGTGCCAGCAGCTTGGGACAAGAATACGAGCAGTACTTC,CASSLGQEYEQYF
.,TRBV28,TRBJ1-1,TGTGCCAGCAGTTTAGTACGGTTTACTGAAGCTTTCTTT,CASSLVRFTEAFF
.,TRBV6-5,TRBJ2-7,TGTGCCAGCAGTTACGGTGCCAGTGCCTACGAGCAGTACTTC,CASSYGASAYEQYF
.,TRBV7-9,TRBJ1-2,TGTGCCAGCAGCCCTATGGACTCTTATGGCTACACCTTC,CASSPMDSYGYTF
TRBD1,TRBV11-3,TRBJ1-1,TGTGCCAGCAGCTCCGGGACAGGCTCTATGAACACTGAAGCTTTCTTT,CASSSGTGSMNTEAFF
.,TRBV6-5,TRBJ2-7,TGTGCCAGCAGCCTGCTACAGGGCTCCTACGAGCAGTACTTC,CASSLLQGSYEQYF
TRBD2,TRBV6-5,TRBJ2-7,TGTGCCACGGGGACTAGCGGGGGTGGAGAGCAGTACTTC,CATGTSGGGEQYF
.,TRBV14,TRBJ1-2,TGTGCCAGCAGCCAAGAGGCCGGGATCTATGGCTACACCTTC,CASSQEAGIYGYTF
TRBD2,TRBV4-3,TRBJ2-3,TGCGCCAGCAGCCAATTCCCCGGGGGGATCGGTCGCACAGATACGCAGTATTTT,CASSQFPGGIGRTDTQYF
.,TRBV18,TRBJ2-2,TGTGCCAGCTCACCACCGCGGGTCACCGGGGAGCTGTTTTTT,CASSPPRVTGELFF